The T cell receptor (beta chain) described here comes from a study of T-cell reconstitution after alpha-beta-depleted transplantation in children. General study findings and limits: Reports say that about two months after transplant, the alpha-beta T cells came out of several hundred graft clones that had expanded. One year post-transplant, T-cell counts and diversity were largely derived from T cells produced anew. Diversity of TCRbeta at day 60 was high in some patients, arising from surviving recipient T cells and thymic progenitors.

With regard to this clonotype: Its antigen is still unknown.

The CDR3 sequence is 12 residues long. Per the germline V gene, CDR1 is DFQATT and CDR2 is SNEGSKA (reference sequence). Trimming left V 6 bases short and J 1 base short, with 8 bases between. A TCRbeta library incorporating unique molecular identifiers was prepared. TCRdb used MiXCR to reprocess the PCR reads, holding one entry per CDR3 protein. The table shows about 470,000 distinct CDR3 sequences, with 43% occurring only once. The sequenced sample was PBMCs, obtained before TCRalphabeta/CD19-depleted stem cell transplant. The chain recombines TRBV20-1 with TRBJ2-3, with D possibly TRBD1 on 6 matching bases. The TCR was taken from a girl aged 2-10 years with aplastic anemia, due to receive a stem cell transplant. CDR3 in DNA: TGCAGTGCGGGGGCCCGCACAGATACGCAGTATTTT. Encoded protein: CSAGARTDTQYF.